Sequencing of this T cell receptor beta chain was carried out in a study of shared clonotypes between healthy human individuals. Study details: The composition of the donors was a couple of women and a few men aged 18 to 49. The study used three CD4 naive, three CD4 memory, two CD8 naive and one CD8 memory plate per donor.

Germline V CDR1 and CDR2: SGDLS, YYNGEE. The CDR3 extends over 15 amino acids. Trimming shortened V by 3 bases and J by 0 bases, and 13 bases separated the two germline ends. This clone was recorded once. Clones were sequenced by immunoSEQ multiplex PCR, and TCRdb holds only the in-frame ones, with some missing. The sample has around 2.1 million clones; 95% are singletons. Each sample came from a Caucasian adult donor living in Nashville, Tennessee. Sequencing was performed on naive CD4+ T cells sorted from blood. Subset reported: CD45RA+ positively selected. The rearrangement joins TRBV9 to TRBJ2-7; tentatively, D is TRBD2 (6 bases). The receptor was isolated from a man in his late teens or twenties in good health. The DNA for the CDR3 is TGTGCCAGCAGCGGAGGGACTGTTTCCTCCTACGAGCAGTACTTC. The encoded protein is CASSGGTVSSYEQYF.